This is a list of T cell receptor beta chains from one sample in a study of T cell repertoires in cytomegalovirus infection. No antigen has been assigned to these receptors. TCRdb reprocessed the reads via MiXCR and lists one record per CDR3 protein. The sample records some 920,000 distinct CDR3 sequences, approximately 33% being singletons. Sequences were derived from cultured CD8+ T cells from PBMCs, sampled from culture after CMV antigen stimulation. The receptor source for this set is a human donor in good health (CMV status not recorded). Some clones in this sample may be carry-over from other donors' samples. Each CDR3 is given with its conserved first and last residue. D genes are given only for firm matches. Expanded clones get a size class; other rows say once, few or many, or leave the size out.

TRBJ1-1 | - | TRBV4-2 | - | CASSPTLGDTEAFF | TGTGCCAGCAGCCCAACGCTTGGGGACACTGAAGCTTTCTTT
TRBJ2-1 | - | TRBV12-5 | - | CASGLAMGEQFF | TGTGCTAGTGGTTTGGCCATGGGGGAGCAGTTCTTC
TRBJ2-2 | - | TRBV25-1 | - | CASTPGSTGELFF | TGTGCCAGCACACCGGGGAGCACCGGGGAGCTGTTTTTT
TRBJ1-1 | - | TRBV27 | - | CASTRDSLHTEAFF | TGTGCCAGTACGAGGGATTCTTTACACACTGAAGCTTTCTTT
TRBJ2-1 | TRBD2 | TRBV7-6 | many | CASSVLAGGYNEQFF | TGTGCCAGCAGTGTACTAGCGGGGGGTTACAATGAGCAGTTCTTC
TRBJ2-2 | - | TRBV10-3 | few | CAAAGPGELFF | TGTGCCGCAGCAGGACCCGGGGAGCTGTTTTTT
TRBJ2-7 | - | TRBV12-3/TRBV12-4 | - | CASSLAAGGGGAHEQYF | TGTGCCAGCAGTTTAGCGGCAGGAGGAGGGGGCGCCCACGAGCAGTACTTC
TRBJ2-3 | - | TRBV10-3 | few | CAIPGPLDTQYF | TGTGCCATCCCAGGGCCGTTAGATACGCAGTATTTT
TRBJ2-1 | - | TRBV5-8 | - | CASSEHRGTSNEQFF | TGTGCCAGCAGCGAACACAGGGGGACTAGCAATGAGCAGTTCTTC
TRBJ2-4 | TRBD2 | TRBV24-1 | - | CATSEQNRLAGRDLAKNIQYF | TGTGCCACCAGTGAACAGAATCGGCTAGCGGGGAGGGATCTAGCCAAAAACATTCAGTACTTC
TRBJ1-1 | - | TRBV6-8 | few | CAAYGGGLNTEAFF | TGTGCCGCATATGGGGGGGGGTTGAACACTGAAGCTTTCTTT
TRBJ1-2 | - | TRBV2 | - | CAIVLGLPGGYTF | TGTGCCATCGTATTAGGGCTTCCAGGGGGCTACACCTTC
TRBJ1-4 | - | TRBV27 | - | CASSLSRGALEKLFF | TGTGCCAGCAGTTTATCTCGGGGGGCTTTGGAAAAACTGTTTTTT
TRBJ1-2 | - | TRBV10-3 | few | CAISESLGYTF | TGTGCCATCAGTGAGTCGCTTGGCTACACCTTC
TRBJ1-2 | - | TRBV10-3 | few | CAISESSRTAGGYTF | TGTGCCATCAGTGAGTCGAGCCGGACCGCCGGAGGCTACACCTTC
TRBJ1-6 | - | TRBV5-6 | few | CASSLAGKKSPLHF | TGTGCCAGCAGCTTGGCCGGAAAGAAATCACCCCTCCACTTT
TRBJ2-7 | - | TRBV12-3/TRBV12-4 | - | CASSIGQDYEQYF | TGTGCCAGCAGTATCGGCCAGGACTACGAGCAGTACTTC
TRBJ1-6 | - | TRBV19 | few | CASSIGGDSPLHF | TGTGCCAGTAGTATAGGAGGGGATTCACCCCTCCACTTT
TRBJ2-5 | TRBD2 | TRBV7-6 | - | CVSSPLAGTIQAQYF | TGTGTCAGCAGCCCTCTAGCGGGGACCATCCAGGCCCAGTACTTC
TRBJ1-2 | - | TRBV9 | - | CASSVRDSFNYGYTF | TGTGCCAGCAGCGTCCGGGATTCATTCAACTATGGCTACACCTTC
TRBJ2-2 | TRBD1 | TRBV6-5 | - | CASRQGAVTGELFF | TGTGCCAGCAGGCAGGGGGCGGTCACCGGGGAGCTGTTTTTT
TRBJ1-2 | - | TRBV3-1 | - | CASSLRASANYGYTF | TGTGCCAGCAGCCTACGGGCCTCGGCTAACTATGGCTACACCTTC
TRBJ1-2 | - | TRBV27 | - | CASSQSYTGTYGYTF | TGTGCCAGCAGTCAAAGCTATACCGGCACCTATGGCTACACCTTC
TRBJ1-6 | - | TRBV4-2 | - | CASSQKRWSYNSPLHF | TGTGCCAGCAGCCAAAAACGTTGGTCCTATAATTCACCCCTCCACTTT
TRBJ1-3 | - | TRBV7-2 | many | CASSLGPSSGNTIYF | TGTGCCAGCAGCTTAGGACCGAGCTCTGGAAACACCATATATTTT
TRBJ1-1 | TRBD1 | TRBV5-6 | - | CASSPWTGSRLTEAFF | TGTGCCAGCAGTCCGTGGACAGGGTCTCGGCTCACTGAAGCTTTCTTT
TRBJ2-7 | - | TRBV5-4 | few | CASTRDSTYEQYF | TGTGCCAGCACGCGGGACAGTACCTACGAGCAGTACTTC
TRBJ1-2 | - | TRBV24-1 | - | CATSDSGKHYGYTF | TGTGCCACCAGTGATTCAGGAAAACACTATGGCTACACCTTC
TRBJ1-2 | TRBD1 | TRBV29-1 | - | CSVEVRGGPPLNYGYTF | TGCAGCGTTGAAGTAAGAGGGGGCCCCCCCCTTAACTATGGCTACACCTTC
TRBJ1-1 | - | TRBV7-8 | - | CASSSLTVGQPNTEAFF | TGTGCCAGCAGCTCTCTAACCGTAGGCCAGCCGAACACTGAAGCTTTCTTT
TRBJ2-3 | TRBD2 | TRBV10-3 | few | CAITLAGDTDTQYF | TGTGCCATCACCCTAGCGGGGGACACAGATACGCAGTATTTT
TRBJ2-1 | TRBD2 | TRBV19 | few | CASSIASGSYNEQFF | TGTGCCAGTAGTATAGCTAGCGGGAGTTACAATGAGCAGTTCTTC
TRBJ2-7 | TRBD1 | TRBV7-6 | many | CASSPGTGISYEQYF | TGTGCCAGCAGCCCTGGGACAGGGATCTCCTACGAGCAGTACTTC
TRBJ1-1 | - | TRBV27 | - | CASRPAGMNTEAFF | TGTGCCAGCAGGCCTGCCGGGATGAACACTGAAGCTTTCTTT
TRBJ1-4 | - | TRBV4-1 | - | CASGLSFTATNEKLFF | TGCGCCAGCGGCCTTTCGTTCACCGCAACTAATGAAAAACTGTTTTTT
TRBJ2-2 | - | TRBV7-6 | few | CASSSFPGELFF | TGTGCCAGCAGCTCTTTCCCCGGGGAGCTGTTTTTT
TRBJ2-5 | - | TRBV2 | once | CASSPLGGRQETQYF | TGTGCCAGCAGTCCTTTAGGGGGGCGTCAAGAGACCCAGTACTTC
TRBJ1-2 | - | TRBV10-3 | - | CAISESKGLYYGYTF | TGTGCCATCAGTGAGTCTAAAGGACTGTACTATGGCTACACCTTC